The rows below give T cell receptor beta chains drawn from one sample of a study of metastatic and nonmetastatic thyroid tumors. MiXCR was used by TCRdb to re-call the PCR reads. Among approximately 40,000 clones listed, about a fifth were seen once. Sequences were obtained from blood. The origin of the receptors is a female donor with papillary thyroid cancer or a benign thyroid nodule (not recorded which). Some clones in this sample may be carry-over from other donors' samples. Both conserved end residues are part of each CDR3. D genes are given only for firm matches. The size of a clone is reported for some rows only, either as once, few or many, or as a class for expanded clones.

many,NA,TRBJ1-4,TRBV10-3,CAISPQLYRTNEKLFF,TGTGCCATCAGTCCACAGCTGTATCGGACTAATGAAAAACTGTTTTTT
many,NA,TRBJ2-5,TRBV20-1,CSARFQTQETQYF,TGCAGTGCTAGGTTTCAGACCCAAGAGACCCAGTACTTC
many,TRBD2,TRBJ2-2,TRBV14,CASSQDRLAGAVGELFF,TGTGCCAGCAGCCAAGATCGGCTAGCGGGAGCGGTCGGGGAGCTGTTTTTT
NA,NA,TRBJ2-7,TRBV10-1,CASSSVTRSSYEQYF,TGCGCCAGCAGTTCCGTGACAAGGTCCTCCTACGAGCAGTACTTC
many,NA,TRBJ2-5,TRBV5-1,CASSSGLQETQYF,TGCGCCAGCAGCTCCGGACTGCAAGAGACCCAGTACTTC
NA,NA,TRBJ1-5,TRBV2,CASSYLGTPGLDSNQPQHF,TGTGCCAGCAGTTACCTTGGGACTCCAGGGCTAGATAGCAATCAGCCCCAGCATTTT
NA,TRBD2,TRBJ2-7,TRBV11-3,CASSPSGLGGYEQYF,TGTGCCAGCAGCCCTAGCGGGCTTGGGGGTTACGAGCAGTACTTC
NA,NA,TRBJ2-2,TRBV3-1,CASSQTSVSNTGELFF,TGTGCCAGCAGCCAGACTAGTGTGTCGAACACCGGGGAGTTGTTTTTT
NA,TRBD1,TRBJ1-3,TRBV5-6,CASSLLGQGGNTIYF,TGTGCCAGCAGCTTGTTGGGACAGGGTGGAAACACCATATATTTT
NA,TRBD1,TRBJ2-7,TRBV5-5,CASSLATGGYHEKYF,TGTGCCAGCAGCTTGGCGACAGGGGGCTATCACGAGAAGTACTTC
many,TRBD2,TRBJ2-3,TRBV20-1,CSATTSSGKMDF,TGCAGTGCTACAACCTCAAGCGGGAAAATGGATTTT
NA,NA,TRBJ2-7,TRBV30,CAWRASFGEQYF,TGTGCCTGGAGAGCCTCGTTTGGCGAGCAGTACTTC
NA,NA,TRBJ2-7,TRBV15,CATSRAGGVPYEQYF,TGTGCCACCAGCAGAGCGGGCGGAGTCCCCTACGAGCAGTACTTC
many,NA,TRBJ2-3,TRBV6-1,CASSTLGDTQYF,TGTGCCAGCAGCACCTTAGGGGATACGCAGTATTTT
NA,TRBD2,TRBJ2-1,TRBV20-1,CSAKGTSGSVDDQFF,TGCAGTGCTAAGGGGACTAGCGGGAGTGTCGATGATCAGTTCTTC
many,NA,TRBJ1-4,TRBV2,CASRIGGANEKLFF,TGTGCCAGCAGAATTGGGGGCGCAAATGAAAAACTGTTTTTT
many,NA,TRBJ2-7,TRBV30,CAWSLADYEQYF,TGTGCCTGGAGTCTCGCAGACTACGAGCAGTACTTC
many,TRBD2,TRBJ2-1,TRBV10-3,CAITDVAGAYEQFF,TGTGCCATCACAGACGTAGCGGGAGCTTATGAGCAGTTCTTC
few,NA,TRBJ1-6,TRBV10-3,CATQGSNNSPLHF,TGTGCCACTCAGGGCAGCAATAATTCACCCCTCCACTTT
NA,NA,TRBJ2-7,TRBV20-1,CSASQGSPYEQYF,TGCAGTGCTAGTCAGGGCTCCCCGTACGAGCAGTACTTC
NA,NA,TRBJ1-6,TRBV20-1,CSAGRGGPRSPLHF,TGCAGTGCTGGCCGCGGGGGGCCTCGTTCACCCCTCCACTTT
few,NA,TRBJ2-1,TRBV7-9,CASSLTSGEQFF,TGTGCCAGCAGCTTGACTAGTGGTGAGCAGTTCTTC
NA,NA,TRBJ2-3,TRBV6-5,CASIYRDITDTQYF,TGTGCCAGCATTTACCGGGACATCACAGATACGCAGTATTTT
few,TRBD1,TRBJ2-5,TRBV5-4,CASSLEGGRGETQYF,TGTGCCAGCAGCTTGGAAGGGGGCCGGGGAGAGACCCAGTACTTC
NA,TRBD2,TRBJ2-7,TRBV30,CAWSAGLASEQYF,TGTGCCTGGAGTGCGGGACTAGCATCCGAGCAGTACTTC
many,TRBD1,TRBJ2-7,TRBV19,CASSIGQGTYEQYF,TGTGCCAGTAGTATAGGACAGGGGACCTACGAGCAGTACTTC
NA,TRBD1,TRBJ2-7,TRBV18,CASSPGTDILNPYEQYF,TGTGCCAGCTCACCCGGGACAGATATATTAAACCCCTACGAGCAGTACTTC
many,NA,TRBJ2-1,TRBV30,CAWSVPPGGYNEQFF,TGTGCCTGGAGTGTACCCCCTGGAGGGTACAATGAGCAGTTCTTC